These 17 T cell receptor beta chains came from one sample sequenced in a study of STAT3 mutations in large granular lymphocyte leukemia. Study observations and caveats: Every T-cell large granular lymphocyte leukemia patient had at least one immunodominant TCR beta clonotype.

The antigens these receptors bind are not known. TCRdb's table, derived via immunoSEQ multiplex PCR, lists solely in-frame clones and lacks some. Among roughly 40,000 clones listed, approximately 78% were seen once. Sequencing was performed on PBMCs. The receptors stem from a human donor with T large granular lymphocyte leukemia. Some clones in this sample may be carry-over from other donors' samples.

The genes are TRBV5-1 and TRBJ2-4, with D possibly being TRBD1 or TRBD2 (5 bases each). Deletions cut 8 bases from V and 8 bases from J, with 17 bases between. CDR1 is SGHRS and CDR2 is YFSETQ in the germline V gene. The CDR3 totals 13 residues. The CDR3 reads CASPRDGLDIQYF. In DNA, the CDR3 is TGCGCCAGTCCCCGGGACGGTCTAGACATTCAGTACTTC.

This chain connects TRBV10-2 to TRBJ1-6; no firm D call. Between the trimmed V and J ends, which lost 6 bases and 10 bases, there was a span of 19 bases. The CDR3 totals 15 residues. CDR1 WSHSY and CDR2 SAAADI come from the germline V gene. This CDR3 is CASRPPDQRQSPLHF. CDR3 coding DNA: TGCGCCAGCAGACCCCCAGACCAACGTCAGTCACCCCTCCACTTT.

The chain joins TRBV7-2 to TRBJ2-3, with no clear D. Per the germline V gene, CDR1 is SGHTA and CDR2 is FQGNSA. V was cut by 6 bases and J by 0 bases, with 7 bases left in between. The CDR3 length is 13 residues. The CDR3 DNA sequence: TGTGCCAGCAGTAAATCCAGCACAGATACGCAGTATTTT. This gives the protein CASSKSSTDTQYF.

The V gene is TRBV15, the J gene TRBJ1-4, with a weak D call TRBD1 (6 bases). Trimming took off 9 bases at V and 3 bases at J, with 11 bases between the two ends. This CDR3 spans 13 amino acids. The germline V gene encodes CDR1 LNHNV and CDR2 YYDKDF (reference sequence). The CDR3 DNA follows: TGTGCCACGCTGGACAGACCTAATGAAAAACTGTTTTTT. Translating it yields CATLDRPNEKLFF.

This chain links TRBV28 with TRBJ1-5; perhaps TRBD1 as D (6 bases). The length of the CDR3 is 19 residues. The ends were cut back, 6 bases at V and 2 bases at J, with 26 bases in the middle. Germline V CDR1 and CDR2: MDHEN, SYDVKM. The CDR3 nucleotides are TGTGCCAGCAGGACAAGTATCGCCCCAGGGGCTACGGGCAATCAGCCCCAGCATTTT. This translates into CASRTSIAPGATGNQPQHF.

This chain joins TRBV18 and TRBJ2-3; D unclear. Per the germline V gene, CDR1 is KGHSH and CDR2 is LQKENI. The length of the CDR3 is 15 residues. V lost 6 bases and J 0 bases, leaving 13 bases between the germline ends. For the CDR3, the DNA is TGTGCCAGCTCTTTCGCTCCCACTAGCACAGATACGCAGTATTTT. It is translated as CASSFAPTSTDTQYF.

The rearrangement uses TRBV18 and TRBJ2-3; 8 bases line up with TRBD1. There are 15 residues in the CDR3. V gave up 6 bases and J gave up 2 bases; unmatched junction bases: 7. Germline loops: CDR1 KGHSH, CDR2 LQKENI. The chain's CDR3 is CASSLRDRLTDTQYF. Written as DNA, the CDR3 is TGTGCCAGCTCGCTTAGGGACAGGCTCACAGATACGCAGTATTTT.

The CDR3 spells CASSRGFPGEKLFF. In DNA, the CDR3 is TGTGCCAGCAGCCGAGGGTTCCCGGGCGAAAAACTGTTTTTT. The J gene is TRBJ1-4, the V gene TRBV13, with unresolved D. Germline V gene data show CDR1 as PRHDT and CDR2 as FYEKMQ (reference sequence). V was clipped by 5 bases and J by 8 bases, with 15 bases between them. CDR3 size: 14 residues. Based on the CDR3 plus reference TRBV13 and TRBJ1-4, the full variable domain is AAGVIQSPRHLIKEKRETATLKCYPIPRHDTVYWYQQGPGQDPQFLISFYEKMQSDKGSIPDRFSAQQFSDYHSELNMSSLELGDSALYFCASSRGFPGEKLFFGSGTQLSVL.

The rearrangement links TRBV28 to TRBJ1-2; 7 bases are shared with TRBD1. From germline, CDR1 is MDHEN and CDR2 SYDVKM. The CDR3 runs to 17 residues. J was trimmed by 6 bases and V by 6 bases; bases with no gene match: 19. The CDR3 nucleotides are TGTGCCAGCAGCCGCATTAGGGCTACCGGGACAGAGAATGGCTACACCTTC. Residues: CASSRIRATGTENGYTF.

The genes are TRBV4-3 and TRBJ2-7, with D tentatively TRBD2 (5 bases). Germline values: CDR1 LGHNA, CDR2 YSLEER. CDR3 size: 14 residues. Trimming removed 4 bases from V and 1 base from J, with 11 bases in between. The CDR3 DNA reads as TGCGCCAGCAGCCCTGGGCGGGTATCCTACGAGCAGTACTTC. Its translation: CASSPGRVSYEQYF.

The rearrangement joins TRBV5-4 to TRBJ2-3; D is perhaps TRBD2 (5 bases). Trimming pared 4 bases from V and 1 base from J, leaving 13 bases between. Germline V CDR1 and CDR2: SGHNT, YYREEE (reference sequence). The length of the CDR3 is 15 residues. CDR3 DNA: TGTGCCAGCAGCAGTGTCCGGGGTGGCACAGATACGCAGTATTTT. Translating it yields CASSSVRGGTDTQYF.

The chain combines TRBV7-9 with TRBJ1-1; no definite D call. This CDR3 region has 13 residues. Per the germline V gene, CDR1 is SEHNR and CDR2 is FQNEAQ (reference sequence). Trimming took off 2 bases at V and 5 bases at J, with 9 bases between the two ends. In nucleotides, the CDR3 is TGTGCCAGCAGCTTAATGCTGAGGACTGAAGCTTTCTTT. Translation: CASSLMLRTEAFF.

The CDR3 DNA sequence: TGTGCCAGCTCACCTAAGGACAGCTACGAGCAGTACTTC. Its protein product is CASSPKDSYEQYF. The V call is TRBV18, the J call TRBJ2-7; the D gene is possibly TRBD1 (6 bases). V was pared by 3 bases and J by 3 bases, with 9 bases between. Per the germline V gene, CDR1 is KGHSH and CDR2 is LQKENI. The CDR3 is made up of 13 amino acids.

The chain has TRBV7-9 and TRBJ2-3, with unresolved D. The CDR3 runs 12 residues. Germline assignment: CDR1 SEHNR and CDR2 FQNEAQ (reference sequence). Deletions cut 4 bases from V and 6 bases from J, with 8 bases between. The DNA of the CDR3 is TGTGCCAGCAGCTCCACTGTGGATACGCAGTATTTT. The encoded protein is CASSSTVDTQYF.

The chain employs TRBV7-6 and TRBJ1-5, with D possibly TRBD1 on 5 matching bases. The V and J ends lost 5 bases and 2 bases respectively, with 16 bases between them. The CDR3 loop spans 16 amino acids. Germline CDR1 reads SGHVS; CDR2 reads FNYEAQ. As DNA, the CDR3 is TGTGCCAGCAGCGGGGGGATGTGCGGTTGCAATCAGCCCCAGCATTTT. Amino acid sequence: CASSGGMCGCNQPQHF.

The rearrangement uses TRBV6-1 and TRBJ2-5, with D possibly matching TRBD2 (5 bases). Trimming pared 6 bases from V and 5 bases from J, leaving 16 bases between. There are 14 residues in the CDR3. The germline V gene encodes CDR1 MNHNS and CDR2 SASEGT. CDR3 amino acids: CASSKYPGVETQYF. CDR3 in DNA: TGTGCCAGCAGCAAATACCCCGGGGTGGAGACCCAGTACTTC.

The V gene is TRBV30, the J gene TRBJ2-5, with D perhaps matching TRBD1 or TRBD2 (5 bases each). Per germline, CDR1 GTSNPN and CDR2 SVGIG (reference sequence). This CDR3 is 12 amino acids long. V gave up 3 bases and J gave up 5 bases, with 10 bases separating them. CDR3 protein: CAWRGTGETQYF. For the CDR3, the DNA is TGTGCCTGGAGGGGGACCGGGGAGACCCAGTACTTC.